These 11 T cell receptor beta chains were sequenced from one sample in a study of monozygotic twins with inflammatory bowel disease. TCRdb reprocessed the 5' RACE reads; each CDR3 protein has one entry and no DNA is given. This listing includes a few hundred thousand distinct CDR3 sequences. Input material: blood. The source is a human donor with ulcerative colitis or Crohn's disease, or a healthy co-twin of an affected twin (not recorded which).

This chain uses TRBV12-3 or TRBV12-4 with TRBJ2-7; the D call of TRBD2 rests on TCRdb alone, since no DNA is present to check it. There are 12 residues in the CDR3. CDR3 region: CASSSEGYEQYF.

This chain links TRBV7-2 with TRBJ2-7; TCRdb's D call, TRBD1, is unchecked because there is no DNA. The CDR3 is made up of 15 amino acids. Germline V gene data show CDR1 as SGHTA and CDR2 as FQGNSA. CDR3 region: CASSFGGGPSYEQYF.

V and J are TRBV11-3 and TRBJ2-3; TCRdb lists TRBD1, though no DNA is available to test this call. Germline values: CDR1 SGHNT, CDR2 YENEEA. This CDR3 is built from 15 residues. The CDR3 sequence: CASSRGQGPTDTQYF.

The chain combines TRBV5-1 with TRBJ2-6. This CDR3 contains 17 residues. CDR1 and CDR2 (germline): SGHRS, YFSETQ. The CDR3 protein is CASSSDSQSSGANVLTF.

V usage is TRBV28 and J usage is TRBJ2-5; TCRdb's assignment of TRBD2 cannot be checked, as there is no DNA. Germline V gene sequence: CDR1 MDHEN, CDR2 SYDVKM. The CDR3 loop spans 15 amino acids. Here the CDR3 reads CASSLPTSTQETQYF.

The chain couples TRBV7-9 to TRBJ2-2; TCRdb indicates TRBD1, and absent DNA this call remains unverified. The CDR3 runs 14 residues. Germline V gene sequence: CDR1 SEHNR, CDR2 FQNEAQ (reference sequence). CDR3 protein: CASSKGGGSGELFF.

This chain joins TRBV5-1 and TRBJ2-3; TCRdb picks TRBD1, but there is no DNA to check that call. The CDR3 spans 15 residues. Germline V gene sequence: CDR1 SGHRS, CDR2 YFSETQ. The CDR3 loop is CASSPGTVGTDTQYF. Supplemented by reference TRBV5-1 and TRBJ2-3, the full variable domain reads KAGVTQTPRYLIKTRGQQVTLSCSPISGHRSVSWYQQTPGQGLQFLFEYFSETQRNKGNFPGRFSGRQFSNSRSEMNVSTLELGDSALYLCASSPGTVGTDTQYFGPGTRLTVL.

The chain couples TRBV20-1 to TRBJ2-1; the D gene TCRdb calls, TRBD2, cannot be checked with no DNA. Looked up from germline, CDR1 is DFQATT and CDR2 is SNEGSKA (reference sequence). This CDR3 has 14 residues. The CDR3 spells CSARSGGAYNEQFF.

This chain links TRBV14 with TRBJ1-1. The germline gives CDR1 SGHDN, CDR2 FVKESK. The CDR3 consists of 14 residues. CDR3 sequence reads: CASSQDSEDTEAFF. Supplemented by reference TRBV14 and TRBJ1-1, the full variable domain reads EAGVTQFPSHSVIEKGQTVTLRCDPISGHDNLYWYRRVMGKEIKFLLHFVKESKQDESGMPNNRFLAERTGGTYSTLKVQPAELEDSGVYFCASSQDSEDTEAFFGQGTRLTVV.

This chain connects TRBV5-1 to TRBJ1-2. Per germline, CDR1 SGHRS and CDR2 YFSETQ. The CDR3 totals 11 residues. CDR3 residues: CASSLIYGYTF.

This chain connects TRBV19 to TRBJ1-5; TCRdb designates TRBD1, a call that cannot be tested without DNA. CDR3 length: 19 residues. CDR1 LNHDA and CDR2 SQIVND come from the germline V gene (reference sequence). The CDR3 sequence is CASSIQWAGGSYSNQPQHF.